These 6 T cell receptor beta chains share one sample of origin, sequenced in a study of blood T cell repertoires in COVID-19. This table comes from immunoSEQ multiplex PCR, and its TCRdb copy is limited to in-frame clones, with some not included. The table includes roughly 150,000 clones, 85% detected once. Sequencing was carried out using PBMCs or T cells enriched from blood (not recorded which). The source of these receptors is a woman aged 40-49 years who had recovered from COVID-19.

V usage is TRBV11-3 and J usage is TRBJ2-3; perhaps TRBD2 as D (6 bases). Per the germline V gene, CDR1 is SGHNT and CDR2 is YENEEA. V was clipped by 5 bases and J by 6 bases, with 12 bases between them. CDR3 length: 13 amino acids. CDR3 residues: CASSITGGDTQYF. Written as DNA, the CDR3 is TGTGCCAGCAGCATCACAGGAGGGGATACGCAGTATTTT.

The chain recombines TRBV7-9 with TRBJ1-1; 7 bases are a match to TRBD1. The CDR3 spans 15 residues. Unmatched junction bases numbered 8, after V lost 3 bases and J lost 4 bases. The germline V gene has CDR1 SEHNR and CDR2 FQNEAQ (reference sequence). CDR3 sequence: CASSFPEGAVTEAFF. DNA of the CDR3: TGTGCCAGCAGCTTTCCGGAGGGGGCGGTCACTGAAGCTTTCTTT.

The rearrangement links TRBV15 to TRBJ1-2, with 8 nucleotides matching TRBD1. Germline loops: CDR1 LNHNV, CDR2 YYDKDF (reference sequence). The J segment lost 8 bases and the V segment lost 0 bases, leaving 5 bases of the junction unmatched. This CDR3 comprises 14 residues. DNA for the CDR3: TGTGCCACCAGCAGAGATGGACAGGGTGACGGCTACACCTTC. Its protein is CATSRDGQGDGYTF.

This sequence joins TRBV11-2 and TRBJ2-7, with TRBD1 matching 7 bases. The trim removed 4 bases at V and 4 bases at J, leaving 7 bases unmatched. Germline V lookup: CDR1 SGHAT, CDR2 FQNNGV. The CDR3 sequence is 14 residues long. The CDR3 loop reads CASSYQTGKYEQYF. CDR3 bases: TGTGCCAGCAGCTACCAGACAGGGAAATACGAGCAGTACTTC.

The chain links TRBV9 to TRBJ1-5, with TRBD1 matching over 9 bases. This CDR3 spans 14 amino acids. The V segment lost 5 bases and the J segment 6 bases; nucleotides outside the gene matches: 6. Germline V gene sequence: CDR1 SGDLS, CDR2 YYNGEE. This CDR3 is CASSTGTGFQPQHF. CDR3 nucleotides: TGTGCCAGCAGTACCGGGACAGGGTTTCAGCCCCAGCATTTT.

A single count supports this clone. V usage is TRBV2 and J usage is TRBJ1-5; TRBD1 aligns across 8 bases. Trimming cost V 6 bases and J 7 bases; bases outside gene matches: 11. Germline V gene data show CDR1 as SNHLY and CDR2 as FYNNEI. This CDR3 is 15 amino acids long. CDR3 residues: CASRRESGGGQPQHF. CDR3 sequence (DNA): TGTGCCAGCAGGAGGGAATCAGGGGGCGGACAGCCCCAGCATTTT. Full variable domain (outside the CDR3, taken from reference TRBV2 and TRBJ1-5): EPEVTQTPSHQVTQMGQEVILRCVPISNHLYFYWYRQILGQKVEFLVSFYNNEISEKSEIFDDQFSVERPDGSNFTLKIRSTKLEDSAMYFCASRRESGGGQPQHFGDGTRLSIL.